This entry features one T cell receptor (beta chain) sequence. V lost 0 bases, J lost 2 bases, and 12 bases stayed unmatched. The CDR3 is made up of 18 amino acids. Germline lookup yields CDR1 SGDLS and CDR2 YYNGEE. This sample is part of a study of blood T cell repertoires in COVID-19. The data were produced by immunoSEQ multiplex PCR, yet TCRdb's version contains in-frame clones alone and is incomplete. The profile covers fewer than 350,000 clones, with about 91% appearing a single time and about 3% taken by the ten largest. The sample consisted of PBMCs or T cells enriched from blood (not recorded which). This rearrangement joins TRBV9 to TRBJ2-7, with 9 bases identical to TRBD1. The origin of this receptor is a man in his forties who had been exposed to COVID-19. The CDR3 loop reads CASSVADVTGGAAYEQYF. For the CDR3, the DNA is TGTGCCAGCAGCGTAGCCGATGTTACAGGGGGCGCAGCCTACGAGCAGTACTTC.